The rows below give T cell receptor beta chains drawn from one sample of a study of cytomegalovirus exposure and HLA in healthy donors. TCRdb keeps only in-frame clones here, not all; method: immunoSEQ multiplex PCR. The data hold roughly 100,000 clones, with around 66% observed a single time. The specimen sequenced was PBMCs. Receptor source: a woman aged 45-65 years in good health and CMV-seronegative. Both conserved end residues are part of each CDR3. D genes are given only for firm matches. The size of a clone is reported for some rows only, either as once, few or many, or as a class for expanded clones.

DNA: TGTGCCAGCAGTTACTTTAGCGGGAGGGCCCTGGGCCAGTTCTTC
CDR3: CASSYFSGRALGQFF
length: 15
V: TRBV6-6
J: TRBJ2-1
size: .
D: TRBD2

DNA: TGTGCCAGCAGCCGTCGACAGCTCACTGAAGCTTTCTTT
CDR3: CASSRRQLTEAFF
length: 13
V: TRBV7-2
J: TRBJ1-1
size: .
D: .

DNA: TGTGCCAGCAGTGGGCGACTAGCGGAGAGCACAGATACGCAGTATTTT
CDR3: CASSGRLAESTDTQYF
length: 16
V: TRBV2
J: TRBJ2-3
size: .
D: TRBD2

DNA: TGTGCCAGCAGCCCGACTGGGGACGGGGGGAACAATGAGCAGTTCTTC
CDR3: CASSPTGDGGNNEQFF
length: 16
V: TRBV5-4
J: TRBJ2-1
size: .
D: TRBD2

DNA: TGTGCCAGCTCACCTCAGGGATCCCCCGGGGAGCTGTTTTTT
CDR3: CASSPQGSPGELFF
length: 14
V: TRBV18
J: TRBJ2-2
size: .
D: .

DNA: TGTGCCAGTAGTGTGGTATATTGGGCAGAGAGCTATGGCTACACCTTC
CDR3: CASSVVYWAESYGYTF
length: 16
V: TRBV19
J: TRBJ1-2
size: .
D: .

DNA: TGCGCCAGCAGCTTGACAGGGGAATTGACCTACGAGCAGTACTTC
CDR3: CASSLTGELTYEQYF
length: 15
V: TRBV5-1
J: TRBJ2-7
size: few
D: TRBD1

DNA: TGCAGCGTTGACGTTGGGGGCATCACCGGGGAGCTGTTTTTT
CDR3: CSVDVGGITGELFF
length: 14
V: TRBV29-1
J: TRBJ2-2
size: once
D: .

DNA: TGTGCCAGCAGTACGACTAGCGGGACCCACGAGCAGTACTTC
CDR3: CASSTTSGTHEQYF
length: 14
V: TRBV28
J: TRBJ2-7
size: .
D: TRBD2

DNA: TGCGCCAGCAGCAGCCACCCAGGCGGGGACTACGAGCAGTACTTC
CDR3: CASSSHPGGDYEQYF
length: 15
V: TRBV5-1
J: TRBJ2-7
size: .
D: .

DNA: TGCGCCGGCAGTGATCCACTCTCGGGAGAGACCCAGTACTTC
CDR3: CAGSDPLSGETQYF
length: 14
V: TRBV10-2
J: TRBJ2-5
size: once
D: .

DNA: TGTGCCAGCAGTTTGGGGGACGGGGGCTACGAGCAGTACTTC
CDR3: CASSLGDGGYEQYF
length: 14
V: TRBV27
J: TRBJ2-7
size: .
D: .

DNA: TGTGCCAGCAGCCTAGAGGGAGGGAATGAGCAGTTCTTC
CDR3: CASSLEGGNEQFF
length: 13
V: TRBV7-9
J: TRBJ2-1
size: .
D: TRBD2

DNA: TGCGCCAGCGGGGGGGACGCAGATACGCAGTATTTT
CDR3: CASGGDADTQYF
length: 12
V: TRBV5-1
J: TRBJ2-3
size: .
D: TRBD2

DNA: TGTGCCAGCAGCTCGGGACTAGCGGGAGGGGTCGACGAGCAGTACTTC
CDR3: CASSSGLAGGVDEQYF
length: 16
V: TRBV7-3
J: TRBJ2-7
size: few
D: TRBD2

DNA: TGTGCCAGCAGGGCGGGACAGGGCTCCTACGAGCAGTACTTC
CDR3: CASRAGQGSYEQYF
length: 14
V: TRBV2
J: TRBJ2-7
size: .
D: TRBD1

DNA: TGTGCCAGCAGTTCCGGGGGGTTACTTAACTATGGCTACACCTTC
CDR3: CASSSGGLLNYGYTF
length: 15
V: TRBV28
J: TRBJ1-2
size: .
D: .

DNA: TGCGCCAGCAGCTTGGGAGAAAATCAGCCCCAGCATTTT
CDR3: CASSLGENQPQHF
length: 13
V: TRBV5-1
J: TRBJ1-5
size: .
D: .

DNA: TGTGCCAGCAGCATCCTGACAGGGACCATGAACACTGAAGCTTTCTTT
CDR3: CASSILTGTMNTEAFF
length: 16
V: TRBV7-8
J: TRBJ1-1
size: .
D: TRBD1

DNA: TGTGCCCCAAGCGGGGGCACCTACGAGCAGTACTTC
CDR3: CAPSGGTYEQYF
length: 12
V: TRBV2
J: TRBJ2-7
size: .
D: TRBD2

DNA: TGTGCCAGCAGTTTCGAGGGAGGAACTGAAGCTTTCTTT
CDR3: CASSFEGGTEAFF
length: 13
V: TRBV6-4
J: TRBJ1-1
size: .
D: .

DNA: TGTGCCAGCAGCTTAGGAGCAAGTGGTGGTGAGCAGTTCTTC
CDR3: CASSLGASGGEQFF
length: 14
V: TRBV5-8
J: TRBJ2-1
size: .
D: .

DNA: TGTGCCAGCAGCTTAGGACAGTCCAGCTATGGCTACACCTTC
CDR3: CASSLGQSSYGYTF
length: 14
V: TRBV7-9
J: TRBJ1-2
size: .
D: .

DNA: TGTGCCAGCAGCCCACGAACGGGGGGCGCCTATGGCTACACCTTC
CDR3: CASSPRTGGAYGYTF
length: 15
V: TRBV5-6
J: TRBJ1-2
size: .
D: .